This is a list of T cell receptor beta chains from one sample in a study of CD8 T cells in Susac syndrome. Using its own MiXCR run on the immunoSEQ multiplex PCR reads, TCRdb lists one record per CDR3 protein. The table includes around 300,000 distinct CDR3 sequences, 65% to 90% detected once. Specimen: CD8+ T cells from PBMCs. These TCRs come from a human donor with multiple sclerosis. Both conserved end residues are part of each CDR3. The D gene is left open where the match is weak. Where a row states a size, it is once, few, many or the class of an expanded clone; other rows omit it.

d_call j_call clone_size v_call cdr3_nt cdr3_aa
TRBD1 TRBJ2-5 - TRBV2 TGTGCCAGCAGTGAAGTGGGAGACAGGGTCCAAGAGACCCAGTACTTC CASSEVGDRVQETQYF
- TRBJ2-1 - TRBV28 TGTGCCAGCAGTTTTCAACCCCAGACCGGGTACAATGAGCAGTTCTTC CASSFQPQTGYNEQFF
TRBD2 TRBJ2-7 few TRBV7-6 TGTGCCAGCAGCCCCTTGACTAGCGGAGCTCCCCACGAGCAGTACTTC CASSPLTSGAPHEQYF
- TRBJ1-1 - TRBV7-2 TGTGCCAGCAGCTTATTTGTCGGGTACACTGAAGCTTTCTTT CASSLFVGYTEAFF
- TRBJ2-3 - TRBV4-3 TGCGCCAGCAGCCAAGATTGGGGACTCCTGCCGTATTTT CASSQDWGLLPYF
- TRBJ1-5 - TRBV19 TGTGCCAGTAGTATCAATCGGTATAGCAATCAGCCCCAGCATTTT CASSINRYSNQPQHF
- TRBJ2-7 - TRBV28 TGTGCCAGCAGCCCCACCCTTGTCGGACCCGAGCAGTACTTC CASSPTLVGPEQYF
TRBD1 TRBJ2-7 - TRBV10-3 TGTGCCATCAGTGAGGGGCGGACAGGGCCGACCTACGAGCAGTACTTC CAISEGRTGPTYEQYF
- TRBJ2-1 few TRBV28 TGTGCCAGCAGTTTGGATGAGCAGTTCTTC CASSLDEQFF
- TRBJ1-3 - TRBV7-9 TGTGCCAGCAGCGATGGGACGGACTCTGGAAACACCATATATTTT CASSDGTDSGNTIYF
TRBD1 TRBJ2-2 few TRBV24-1 TGTGCCACCAGTGATTGGGACAGGAACACCGGGGAGCTGTTTTTT CATSDWDRNTGELFF
- TRBJ1-2 - TRBV2 TGTGCCAGCAGTGCCCCTCCGGGCTTCGGGGTCTACACCTTC CASSAPPGFGVYTF
- TRBJ1-2 - TRBV6-6 TGTGCCAGCAGTTACGATGTTAATGGCTACACCTTC CASSYDVNGYTF
- TRBJ2-1 - TRBV6-5 TGTGCCAGCGGTATAGGAGAGCAGTTCTTC CASGIGEQFF
- TRBJ1-5 - TRBV7-8 TGTGCCAGCAGCTTAGTTTCGCATTTAGGTGTGCATCAGCCCCAGCATTTT CASSLVSHLGVHQPQHF
TRBD1 TRBJ2-2 - TRBV27 TGTGCCAGCCATGACAGGGATCCCACCGGGGAGCTGCTTTTT CASHDRDPTGELLF
TRBD2 TRBJ2-7 once TRBV20-1 TGCAGTGCTAGAGAATTGGGACTAGCGGGAGGGCGCGAGCAGTACTTC CSARELGLAGGREQYF
- TRBJ1-4 few TRBV4-1 TGCGCCAGCAGCCAAGAGGGGGGGAGGTGGGAAAAACTGTTTTTT CASSQEGGRWEKLFF
- TRBJ2-5 - TRBV28 TGTGCCAGCAGAATAGCGGATCAACCTCAAGAGACCCAGTACTTC CASRIADQPQETQYF
TRBD2 TRBJ2-1 - TRBV6-6 TGTGCCAGCAGTTACTCCTCTAGCGGGAGTAAAGATGAGCAGTTCTTC CASSYSSSGSKDEQFF
- TRBJ2-3 once TRBV25-1 TGTGCCAGCAGTGGTGGAGGGGATACGCAGTATTTT CASSGGGDTQYF
- TRBJ2-3 - TRBV28 TGTGCCAGCGCCCGGGAAGGCCACTCCACAGATACGCAGTATTTT CASAREGHSTDTQYF
- TRBJ2-7 - TRBV19 TGTGCCAGTAGTATATTCTTCGGGGACTCCTACGAGCAGTACTTC CASSIFFGDSYEQYF
- TRBJ1-3 - TRBV4-3 TGCGCCAGCAGCCAATTTGCCCTCAACTCTGGAAACACCATATATTTT CASSQFALNSGNTIYF
- TRBJ2-7 few TRBV9 TGTGCCAGCAGCGTAGAAGAACTCCCCTACGAGCAGTACTTC CASSVEELPYEQYF
- TRBJ2-2 - TRBV24-1 TGTGCCACCAGTCATCAGGGACACACCGGGGAGCTGTTTTTT CATSHQGHTGELFF
TRBD2 TRBJ2-1 - TRBV6-2/TRBV6-3 TGTGCCAGCAGAATTTTCGCGGGAGGGGTCAATGAGCAGTTCTTC CASRIFAGGVNEQFF
- TRBJ2-1 - TRBV7-9 TGTGCCAGCAGCTTAGCGGTTGGGGGGCTCGGCAATGAGCAGTTCTTC CASSLAVGGLGNEQFF
TRBD1 TRBJ1-2 - TRBV7-9 TGTGCCAGCAGCGTAGTACAGGGGGCGCATGATGGCTACACCTTC CASSVVQGAHDGYTF
- TRBJ2-2 few TRBV4-2 TGTGCCAGCAGCCCTCGAGGAGAAGGGAGAGACACCGGGGAGCTGTTTTTT CASSPRGEGRDTGELFF
- TRBJ2-1 - TRBV7-9 TGTGCCAGCAGCTTACGACGGGGGAACAATGAGCAGTTCTTC CASSLRRGNNEQFF
- TRBJ2-1 - TRBV4-3 TGCGCCAGCAGCCAAGATTCTGTAGGCAATGAGCAGTTCTTC CASSQDSVGNEQFF
TRBD2 TRBJ2-1 - TRBV7-9 TGTGCCAGCAGCTTACCACTAGCGGGATCGGCGTTCAATGAGCAGTTCTTC CASSLPLAGSAFNEQFF
- TRBJ2-7 - TRBV28 TGTGCCAGCAGTTACTCCCCAGGTCTTCCAACGTACGAGCAGTACTTC CASSYSPGLPTYEQYF
- TRBJ1-1 - TRBV9 TGTGCCAGCAGCCTCCCCTCGGAGGTAGGCAGGGGGAACACTGAAGCTTTCTTT CASSLPSEVGRGNTEAFF
- TRBJ2-2 - TRBV10-1 TGCGCCAGCAGGAAAGGCGTCAAGAACACCGGGGAGCTGTTTTTT CASRKGVKNTGELFF
- TRBJ1-2 - TRBV7-9 TGTGCCAGCAGCGGCCACGGGTCTAACTATGGCTACACCTTC CASSGHGSNYGYTF
- TRBJ2-7 - TRBV15 TGTGCCACCTCGGGAGCCTACGAGCAGTACTTC CATSGAYEQYF
TRBD1 TRBJ2-7 - TRBV12-5 TGTGCTAGTGGACCTGACAGGGGGGTATCTTACGAGCAGTACTTC CASGPDRGVSYEQYF
- TRBJ1-1 - TRBV27 TGTGCCAGCAGTTTTCAGGGTGGGAAGACTGAAGCTTTCTTT CASSFQGGKTEAFF
- TRBJ1-1 - TRBV30 TGTGCCTGGAGATCGGGACCGAGGAACACTGAAGCTTTCTTT CAWRSGPRNTEAFF
- TRBJ1-2 - TRBV5-1 TGCGCCAGCTACGGACTTTACTATGGCTACACCTTC CASYGLYYGYTF
- TRBJ1-1 - TRBV12-3/TRBV12-4 TGTGCCAGCAGCCCCTTGGGTGAAGCTTTCTTT CASSPLGEAFF
TRBD1 TRBJ1-5 - TRBV28 TGTGCCAGCAGTCCACATCCCGGACAGGGGGCAGAGCAGCCCCAGAATTTT CASSPHPGQGAEQPQNF